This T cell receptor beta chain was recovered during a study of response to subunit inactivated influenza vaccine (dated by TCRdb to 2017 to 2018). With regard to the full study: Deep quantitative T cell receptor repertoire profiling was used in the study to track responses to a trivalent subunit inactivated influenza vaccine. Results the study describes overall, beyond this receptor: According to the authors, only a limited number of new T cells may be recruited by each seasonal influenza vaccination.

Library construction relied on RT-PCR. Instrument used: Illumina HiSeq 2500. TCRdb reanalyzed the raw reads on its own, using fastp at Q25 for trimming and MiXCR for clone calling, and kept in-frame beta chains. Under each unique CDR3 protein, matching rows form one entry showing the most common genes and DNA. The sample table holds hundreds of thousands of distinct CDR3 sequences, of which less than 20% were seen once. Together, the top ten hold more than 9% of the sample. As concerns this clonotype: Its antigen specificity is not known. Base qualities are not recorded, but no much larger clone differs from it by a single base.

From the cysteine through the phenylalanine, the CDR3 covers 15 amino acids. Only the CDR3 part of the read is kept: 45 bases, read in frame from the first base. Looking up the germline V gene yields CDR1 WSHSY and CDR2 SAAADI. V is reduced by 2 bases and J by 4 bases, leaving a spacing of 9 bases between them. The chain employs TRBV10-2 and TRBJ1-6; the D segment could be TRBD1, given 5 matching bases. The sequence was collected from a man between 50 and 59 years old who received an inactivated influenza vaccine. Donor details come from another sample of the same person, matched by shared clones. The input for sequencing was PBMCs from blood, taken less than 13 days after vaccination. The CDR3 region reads CASSERGRYNSPLHF. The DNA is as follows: TGCGCCAGCAGTGAGCGGGGCAGGTATAATTCACCCCTCCACTTT.